This T cell receptor beta chain was captured in a study of molecular identifiers for immune sequencing clone quantification (dated by TCRdb to 2016 to 2019). Describing the broader study: In a replicate experiment, RNA from roughly 18,000 or 92,000 naive CD8 T cells was split into five aliquots, four of which were sequenced. This methods study benchmarked molecular-identifier clustering-based TCR repertoire sequencing (MIDCIRS) and TCR RNA copy counting, using CD8 T cells to do so. Overall results and qualifications from the work: Highly expanded clone sizes could be underestimated if identical TCR molecules share a barcode. A single cell's worth of spiked-in Jurkat TCR RNA was reported detectable even among one million naive CD8 T cells. In CMV-specific effector cells, clones with more than 20 RNA copies accounted for over 97% of molecules, whereas in naive cells such clones accounted for under 1%. Modeling gave approximately 3 recovered TCR RNA copies per cell versus around 10 by digital PCR, implying about 30% capture efficiency. Spiked-in Jurkat TCR RNA (10 copies' worth), which is not part of the donor repertoire, was contained in the naive libraries. When barcode sub-clustering was omitted, TCR diversity was inflated by chimeric consensus sequences, with chimeras reaching as high as 47%.

Libraries of naive CD8 T cells were built from approximately 22,000 to 940,000 sorted cells, with 10%, 30% or 50% of the purified RNA used. Naive CD8 T cells, defined as CD8+CD4-CCR7+CD45RA+, were FACS-sorted into RLT Plus buffer on a BD FACSAria II. Around 10 TCR copies' worth of Jurkat RNA were spiked into about 19,000-1,000,000 naive CD8 T cell samples to test detection sensitivity. CD8 T cells were enriched with RosetteSep CD8+ T Cell Enrichment Cocktail and Ficoll-Paque, followed by ACK red cell lysis. The receptor library was made with PCR. The sequencer was an Illumina HiSeq 4000. Preparation of bulk TCR libraries followed a previously described approach, with the TCR primers listed in Table S5. Total RNA was purified with the Qiagen AllPrep DNA/RNA kit. Before analysis, reads from multiple sequencing runs of one library were combined. Per the original workflow: Reads were retained only if their TCR constant sequence matched exactly, and those retained reads were trimmed to 150 nt and grouped according to their 12-nt molecular barcodes. Reads within each barcode group were sub-clustered using a 15% Levenshtein threshold, and quality-weighted consensus sequences were constructed for each RNA molecule. Non-functional sequences were filtered out, along with any lower-count sequence sitting one edit away from another sequence. Based on a fit of two negative binomial distributions, barcode sub-clusters having less than 20% of the maximum read count were discarded. TCRdb redid the processing of the public reads, applying fastp at Q25 and MiXCR, and retained in-frame beta chains. Rows are combined by CDR3 protein, so each entry shows the most common genes and DNA. The V and J calls, along with clone size, are taken from TCRdb and not from the paper's own processing. In all, the sample holds 550,000 to 750,000 distinct CDR3 sequences, and just under 20% of those were seen once. The ten top clones hold 0.75% to 0.95% of the sample.

V is cut by 3 bases and J by 3 bases, and the space between the germline ends is 15 bases. The CDR3 runs 16 residues from the cysteine to the phenylalanine. Here the CDR3 DNA is all that survives: 48 bases in frame from base 1. This clonotype was picked up a small number of times. What antigen it recognizes has not been identified. Within one base of it there is no much larger clone, and no base qualities were kept. This chain is built from TRBV12-3 or TRBV12-4 and TRBJ2-1; no confident D gene assignment can be made. Material for sequencing was naive CD8+ T cells from blood, with Jurkat cell RNA spiked in. The cell subset or site label for this specimen denotes: FACS-sorted CD8+CD4-CCR7+CD45RA+ naive T cells. This TCR was sampled from a human donor in good health. Some libraries in this study had Jurkat cell RNA spiked in. The CDR3: CASSFLSGKRYNEQFF. Read as DNA, the sequence is TGTGCCAGCAGTTTTCTCTCGGGTAAGCGCTACAATGAGCAGTTCTTC.